One and the same sample provided the 18 T cell receptor beta chains below, sequenced in a study of T cell responses to AZD1222 COVID-19 vaccine (dated by TCRdb to the early 2020s). The method was the immunoSEQ multiplex PCR assay. What TCRdb holds here is the immuneACCESS table cut down to in-frame rearrangements. Part of the clones is not present; checked against another copy, under half of the missing clones reflect an unresolved V gene, and the others are unexplained. Counted in this sample were roughly 160,000 clones; under 95% of them appeared once. The top ten hold around 1.3% of the sample. The label giving this sample's time point can be read as: about 28 days (+/-7) after the second vaccine dose. The sequencing here drew on peripheral blood, taken 28 days after the second AZD1222 dose. These receptors all come from an adult who received the AZD1222 COVID-19 vaccine.

The chain employs TRBV7-9 and TRBJ2-1, with D unresolved. The CDR3 consists of 12 residues. The germline V gene has CDR1 SEHNR and CDR2 FQNEAQ (reference sequence). The V end lost 5 bases, the J end lost 7 bases, and 9 bases lay between the germline ends. DNA of the CDR3: TGTGCCAGCAGCGCTATTGGGAATGAGCAGTTCTTC. Translating it yields CASSAIGNEQFF.

The chain has TRBV28 and TRBJ1-1; D unresolved. Germline assignment: CDR1 MDHEN and CDR2 SYDVKM. The CDR3 contains 12 residues. V shed 6 bases and J shed 5 bases, with 10 bases lying between them. The CDR3 spells CASSLRRTEAFF. The CDR3 DNA is TGTGCCAGCAGCCTCCGAAGGACTGAAGCTTTCTTT. The complete variable domain, with remaining parts taken from reference TRBV28 and TRBJ1-1, reads DVKVTQSSRYLVKRTGEKVFLECVQDMDHENMFWYRQDPGLGLRLIYFSYDVKMKEKGDIPEGYSVSREKKERFSLILESASTNQTSMYLCASSLRRTEAFFGQGTRLTVV.

The chain employs TRBV18 and TRBJ2-7; D gene uncertain. Deletions cut 1 base from V and 6 bases from J, with 16 bases between. There are 15 residues in the CDR3. Germline V gives CDR1 KGHSH, CDR2 LQKENI. The CDR3 region has the DNA TGTGCCAGCTCACCACGACGGGCCAGTCCCTCCGAGCAGTACTTC. Translated: CASSPRRASPSEQYF.

This chain uses TRBV6-4 with TRBJ2-3; possibly TRBD2 for D (5 bases). This CDR3 is built from 14 residues. The V end was cut by 3 bases, the J end by 0 bases, with 7 bases between. Germline CDR1 MRHNA, CDR2 SNTAGT. This CDR3 is CASSEAVSTDTQYF. CDR3 nucleotide sequence: TGTGCCAGCAGTGAAGCGGTTAGCACAGATACGCAGTATTTT.

This clone was seen only once. The chain combines TRBV29-1 with TRBJ1-1; 7 nucleotides match TRBD1. Trimming took 8 bases from V and 0 from J; bases not matched to a gene: 3. This CDR3 spans 12 amino acids. Per the germline V gene, CDR1 is SQVTM and CDR2 is ANQGSEA. The CDR3 spells CSTGQVNTEAFF. CDR3 in DNA: TGCAGCACCGGACAGGTGAACACTGAAGCTTTCTTT.

This chain connects TRBV5-1 to TRBJ1-1; 8 bases line up with TRBD1. V trimming: 4 bases; J trimming: 0 bases; junction bases outside the gene matches: 2. The CDR3 totals 14 residues. The germline CDR1 and CDR2 sequences are SGHRS and YFSETQ. The CDR3 spells CASSDRGLNTEAFF. In DNA form, the CDR3 reads TGCGCCAGCAGCGACAGGGGATTGAACACTGAAGCTTTCTTT.

This sequence joins TRBV3-1 (or the pseudogene TRBV3-2) and TRBJ1-1; no reliable D call. The CDR3 is 14 residues long. Trimming cost V 4 bases and J 0 bases, with 9 bases left between them. CDR1 is LGHDT and CDR2 is YNNKEL in the germline V gene (reference sequence). The DNA for the CDR3 is TGTGCCAGCAGCCCCTGGGCGGTGAACACTGAAGCTTTCTTT. Its translation: CASSPWAVNTEAFF.

The V call is TRBV4-3, the J call TRBJ1-5, with D perhaps matching TRBD1 (5 bases). V was cut by 2 bases and J by 6 bases, with 14 bases left in between. CDR1 is LGHNA, CDR2 YSLEER, per germline. There are 15 residues in the CDR3. Here the CDR3 DNA reads TGCGCCAGCAGCCAAACTGGGGGTTTGGGTCAGCCCCAGCATTTT. Its protein product is CASSQTGGLGQPQHF.

This clone was picked up one time. V and J are TRBV11-2 and TRBJ2-3; no clear D. Germline loops: CDR1 SGHAT, CDR2 FQNNGV. The CDR3 has 15 residues. V dropped 5 bases and J dropped 4 bases, with 16 bases sitting between them. The DNA for the CDR3 is TGTGCCAGCAGCGCCAACCCTTCTACCGCAGATACGCAGTATTTT. Translating gives CASSANPSTADTQYF. Full variable domain (missing parts from reference TRBV11-2 and TRBJ2-3): EAGVAQSPRYKIIEKRQSVAFWCNPISGHATLYWYQQILGQGPKLLIQFQNNGVVDDSQLPKDRFSAERLKGVDSTLKIQPAKLEDSAVYLCASSANPSTADTQYFGPGTRLTVL.

This clone was detected once. The chain links TRBV5-6 to TRBJ2-3, with 8 bases fitting TRBD1. V shed 3 bases and J 3 bases; nucleotides not matched to a gene: 6. The CDR3 has 15 residues. The germline V gene has CDR1 SGHDT and CDR2 YYEEEE. CDR3 nucleotides: TGTGCCAGCAGCTCGGACAGGGATAATACAGATACGCAGTATTTT. It translates to CASSSDRDNTDTQYF.

The chain links TRBV29-1 to TRBJ1-2, with 7 bases that match TRBD1. CDR1 is SQVTM and CDR2 is ANQGSEA in the germline V gene. This CDR3 contains 13 residues. With V trimmed by 3 bases and J by 4 bases, 5 bases remained unmatched. CDR3 residues: CSVDTPGGYGYTF. The CDR3 DNA is TGCAGCGTTGATACCCCAGGGGGCTATGGCTACACCTTC.

The V call is TRBV7-2, the J call TRBJ1-5, with D uncertain. V was shortened by 5 bases and J by 1 base, with 15 bases between the two germline ends. This CDR3 is built from 16 residues. Germline CDR1 SGHTA, CDR2 FQGNSA. CDR3 nucleotide sequence: TGTGCCAGCAGCATCTCCGGGGTTGAAAGCAATCAGCCCCAGCATTTT. Translating gives CASSISGVESNQPQHF.

This rearrangement joins TRBV21-1 to TRBJ2-6; the D call in the table, TRBD1, was not verified against the DNA. TRBV21-1 is labeled a pseudogene. The length of the CDR3 is 21 residues. CDR3 residues: CASSNPFTLGTGRSGANVLTF. The CDR3 bases are TGTGCCAGCAGCAACCCCTTCACACTCGGGACAGGGAGGAGTGGGGCCAACGTCCTGACTTTC.

The chain joins TRBV20-1 to TRBJ2-2; D gene unclear. CDR1 is DFQATT, CDR2 SNEGSKA, per germline (reference sequence). This CDR3 has 14 residues. With 3 bases removed from V and 0 bases from J, the gap between germline ends came to 8 bases. CDR3 DNA sequence: TGCAGTGCTAGTAATCTACCGAACACCGGGGAGCTGTTTTTT. Its protein product is CSASNLPNTGELFF.

V usage is TRBV2 and J usage is TRBJ2-7; 8 nucleotides line up with TRBD1. CDR3 length: 16 residues. J gave up 2 bases and V 5 bases, and 11 bases lay outside the gene matches. Germline CDR1 reads SNHLY; CDR2 reads FYNNEI. Here the CDR3 reads CASSPPEDRDPYEQYF. Here the CDR3 DNA reads TGTGCCAGCAGTCCCCCCGAGGACAGGGACCCCTACGAGCAGTACTTC.

J is TRBJ2-3 and V is TRBV11-2; D is unclear. V lost 4 bases and J 2 bases, leaving 13 bases between the germline ends. CDR3 length: 15 residues. CDR1 SGHAT and CDR2 FQNNGV come from the germline V gene. The CDR3 nucleotides are TGTGCCAGCAGCTATACCCGGAAACCCACAGATACGCAGTATTTT. This encodes CASSYTRKPTDTQYF.

The chain joins TRBV7-9 to TRBJ1-3; D is undetermined. The V and J ends lost 4 bases and 4 bases respectively, with 17 bases between them. Germline lookup yields CDR1 SEHNR and CDR2 FQNEAQ (reference sequence). The CDR3 consists of 16 residues. CDR3 sequence (DNA): TGTGCCAGCAGCTATAGACCTAAAAGCCCCGGAAACACCATATATTTT. Its translation: CASSYRPKSPGNTIYF.

V gene TRBV5-5 combines with J gene TRBJ1-2; D is undetermined. Trimming stripped 0 bases from V and 12 bases from J, with 6 bases between. There are 10 residues in the CDR3. Germline V lookup: CDR1 SGHKS, CDR2 YYEKEE (reference sequence). The CDR3 loop is CASSLDGDTF. In nucleotides, the CDR3 is TGTGCCAGCAGCTTGGACGGGGACACCTTC.